The rows below give T cell receptor beta chains drawn from one sample of a study of blood T cell repertoires in COVID-19. This table comes from immunoSEQ multiplex PCR, and its TCRdb copy is limited to in-frame clones, with some not included. Of some 69,000 clones listed, 80% to 85% are singletons. The specimen sequenced was peripheral blood. The origin of the receptors is a woman aged 55 to 70 with acute or convalescent COVID-19. CDR3s include the opening cysteine and the closing phenylalanine or tryptophan. Each record gives: D gene, V gene, J gene, CDR3 protein. A D gene is named only where the DNA matches it firmly.

d_call: TRBD2; v_call: TRBV7-9; j_call: TRBJ2-1; cdr3_aa: CASSLGVVAGGNDNEQFF
d_call: NA; v_call: TRBV10-3; j_call: TRBJ2-7; cdr3_aa: CAISDGREAYEQYF
d_call: TRBD1; v_call: TRBV27; j_call: TRBJ1-1; cdr3_aa: CASRQIYRGPTEAFF
d_call: NA; v_call: TRBV6-5; j_call: TRBJ1-1; cdr3_aa: CASVPGAMNTEAFF
d_call: NA; v_call: TRBV9; j_call: TRBJ1-2; cdr3_aa: CASSASGTNGYTF
d_call: TRBD1; v_call: TRBV18; j_call: TRBJ2-2; cdr3_aa: CASSRDRDLAGELFF
d_call: TRBD1; v_call: TRBV3-1/TRBV3-2; j_call: TRBJ2-1; cdr3_aa: CASSQITGGLGNEQFF
d_call: NA; v_call: TRBV14; j_call: TRBJ1-2; cdr3_aa: CASSQSGFGYGYTF
d_call: NA; v_call: TRBV6-5; j_call: TRBJ1-4; cdr3_aa: CASSSGRGTTNEKLFF
d_call: TRBD1; v_call: TRBV3-1/TRBV3-2; j_call: TRBJ2-2; cdr3_aa: CASSQADRGLNGELFF
d_call: TRBD1; v_call: TRBV2; j_call: TRBJ1-1; cdr3_aa: CASSELPGGNTEAFF
d_call: NA; v_call: TRBV5-1; j_call: TRBJ1-1; cdr3_aa: CASSLSRANTEAFF
d_call: NA; v_call: TRBV28; j_call: TRBJ1-3; cdr3_aa: CASSLSTMGPGNTIYF
d_call: TRBD1; v_call: TRBV28; j_call: TRBJ1-2; cdr3_aa: CASSFGDRAGSYTF
d_call: NA; v_call: TRBV19; j_call: TRBJ1-1; cdr3_aa: CASSGRVSEAFF
d_call: TRBD1; v_call: TRBV7-9; j_call: TRBJ1-1; cdr3_aa: CASSPQGGMNTEAFF
d_call: NA; v_call: TRBV6-5; j_call: TRBJ1-6; cdr3_aa: CASSYLGEADNSPLHF
d_call: TRBD1; v_call: TRBV12-3/TRBV12-4; j_call: TRBJ1-5; cdr3_aa: CASRPRGPGSLDF
d_call: NA; v_call: TRBV5-6; j_call: TRBJ1-2; cdr3_aa: CASSLEGQLRANYGYTF